This is a list of T cell receptor beta chains from one sample in a study of blood T cell repertoires in COVID-19. Using immunoSEQ multiplex PCR, the repertoire was profiled, and TCRdb retains in-frame clones only, with some absent. The sample shows fewer than 250,000 clones, 83% of them seen only once. Sequencing input: PBMCs or T cells enriched from blood (not recorded which). These receptors came from a woman between 50 and 59 years old who had been exposed to COVID-19. The CDR3 runs from the conserved cysteine through the conserved F or W. A D gene is named only where the DNA matches it firmly.

D gene	V gene	J gene	CDR3 protein	CDR3 DNA
.	TRBV19	TRBJ2-2	CASSQGLNTGELFF	TGTGCCAGTTCTCAGGGGCTGAACACCGGGGAGCTGTTTTTT
TRBD1	TRBV2	TRBJ1-1	CASSSPGTGVTEAFF	TGTGCCAGCAGTAGCCCCGGGACAGGGGTAACTGAAGCTTTCTTT
.	TRBV6-1	TRBJ2-1	CASSELQGGVLF	TGTGCCAGCAGTGAGCTACAGGGTGGAGTGCTCTTC
TRBD1	TRBV14	TRBJ2-2	CASSATGKITGELFF	TGTGCCAGCAGCGCGACAGGGAAAATAACCGGGGAGCTGTTTTTT
.	TRBV7-2	TRBJ2-5	CASRPGGPQETQYF	TGTGCCAGCCGACCCGGGGGGCCCCAAGAGACCCAGTACTTC
TRBD2	TRBV9	TRBJ2-3	CASSVRTGGDTQYF	TGTGCCAGCAGCGTTCGTACGGGGGGAGATACGCAGTATTTT
.	TRBV7-3	TRBJ2-5	CASSCPFRFQGQETQYF	TGTGCCAGCAGCTGCCCTTTTAGGTTCCAGGGGCAAGAGACCCAGTACTTC
TRBD1	TRBV10-2	TRBJ1-1	CASSAGTGEVGTEAFF	TGCGCCAGCAGTGCAGGGACAGGGGAGGTGGGCACTGAAGCTTTCTTT
TRBD2	TRBV27	TRBJ2-1	CASSYEAGALNEQFF	TGTGCCAGCAGTTATGAAGCGGGGGCCCTCAATGAGCAGTTCTTC
.	TRBV19	TRBJ1-1	CASTPGQYTEAFF	TGTGCCAGTACCCCCGGACAGTACACTGAAGCTTTCTTT
.	TRBV4-3	TRBJ2-3	CASSQSSTSTQYF	TGCGCCAGCAGCCAATCATCTACCTCTACGCAGTATTTT
TRBD2	TRBV6-5	TRBJ2-7	CASSYATLAGEQYF	TGTGCCAGCAGTTACGCAACGCTAGCGGGGGAGCAGTACTTC
TRBD1	TRBV6-5	TRBJ1-1	CASSSRQGRNTEAFF	TGTGCCAGCAGCTCTAGACAGGGTCGGAACACTGAAGCTTTCTTT
TRBD1	TRBV27	TRBJ2-3	CASRQGVNVDTQYF	TGTGCCAGCAGACAGGGGGTTAATGTAGATACGCAGTATTTT
.	TRBV3-1/TRBV3-2	TRBJ2-2	CASSRDFNTGELFF	TGTGCCAGCAGCCGGGACTTCAACACCGGGGAGCTGTTTTTT
TRBD2	TRBV5-1	TRBJ2-7	CASSSTLRGGASYEQYF	TGCGCCAGCAGCTCGACCCTTCGGGGGGGGGCTTCCTACGAGCAGTACTTC
.	TRBV28	TRBJ2-6	CASRAGVRSGANVLTF	TGTGCCAGCAGAGCAGGGGTCCGCTCTGGGGCCAACGTCCTGACTTTC